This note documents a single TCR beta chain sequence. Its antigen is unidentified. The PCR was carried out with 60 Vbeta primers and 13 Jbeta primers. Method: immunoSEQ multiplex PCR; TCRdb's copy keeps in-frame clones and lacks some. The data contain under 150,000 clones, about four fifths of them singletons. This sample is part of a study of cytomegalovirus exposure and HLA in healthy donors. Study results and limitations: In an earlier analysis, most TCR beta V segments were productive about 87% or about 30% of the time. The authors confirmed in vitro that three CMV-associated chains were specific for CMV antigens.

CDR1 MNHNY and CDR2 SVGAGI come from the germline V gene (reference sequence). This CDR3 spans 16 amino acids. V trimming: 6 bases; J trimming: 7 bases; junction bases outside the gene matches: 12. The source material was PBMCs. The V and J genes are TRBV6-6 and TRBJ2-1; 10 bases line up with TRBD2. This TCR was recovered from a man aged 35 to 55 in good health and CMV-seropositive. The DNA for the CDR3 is TGTGCCAGCAGCCCGGCCAGCGGGAGGGGTCCGAATGAGCAGTTCTTC. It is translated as CASSPASGRGPNEQFF.